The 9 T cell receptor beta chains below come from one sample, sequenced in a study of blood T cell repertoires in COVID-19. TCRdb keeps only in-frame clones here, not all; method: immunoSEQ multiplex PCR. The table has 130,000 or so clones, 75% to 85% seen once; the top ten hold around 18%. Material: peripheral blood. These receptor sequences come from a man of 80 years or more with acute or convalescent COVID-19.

DNA of the CDR3: TGTGCCAGCAGGGCCCAGGAGAACACTGAAGCTTTCTTT. Protein: CASRAQENTEAFF. The chain joins TRBV6-4 to TRBJ1-1, with D unclear. Germline assignment: CDR1 MRHNA and CDR2 SNTAGT. This CDR3 spans 13 amino acids. V lost 6 bases, J lost 1 base, and 9 bases lay in between.

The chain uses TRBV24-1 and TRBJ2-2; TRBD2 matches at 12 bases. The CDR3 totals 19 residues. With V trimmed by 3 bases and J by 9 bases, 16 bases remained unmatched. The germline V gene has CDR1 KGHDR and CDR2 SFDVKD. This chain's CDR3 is CATSDPSPHRLAGERELFF. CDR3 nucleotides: TGTGCCACCAGTGATCCCAGTCCCCATAGACTAGCGGGAGAAAGGGAGCTGTTTTTT.

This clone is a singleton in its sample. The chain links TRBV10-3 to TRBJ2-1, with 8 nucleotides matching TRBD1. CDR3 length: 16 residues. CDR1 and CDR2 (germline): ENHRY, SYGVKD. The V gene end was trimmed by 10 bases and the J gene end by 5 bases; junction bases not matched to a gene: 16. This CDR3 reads CATLKGRDRGDNEQFF. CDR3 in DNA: TGTGCCACGCTGAAGGGTCGAGACAGGGGTGACAATGAGCAGTTCTTC.

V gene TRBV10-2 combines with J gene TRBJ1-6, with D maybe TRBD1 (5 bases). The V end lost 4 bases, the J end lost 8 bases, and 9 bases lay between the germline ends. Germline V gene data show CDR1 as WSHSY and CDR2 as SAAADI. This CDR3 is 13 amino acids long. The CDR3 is CASSVRADSPLHF. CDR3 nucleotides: TGCGCCAGCAGTGTCAGGGCTGATTCACCCCTCCACTTT.

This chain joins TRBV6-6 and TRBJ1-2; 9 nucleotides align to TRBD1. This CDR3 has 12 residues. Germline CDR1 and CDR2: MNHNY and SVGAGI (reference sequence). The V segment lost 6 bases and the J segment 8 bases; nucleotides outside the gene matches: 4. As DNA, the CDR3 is TGTGCCAGCAGGGGGGACAGGGAGGGCTACACCTTC. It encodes CASRGDREGYTF.

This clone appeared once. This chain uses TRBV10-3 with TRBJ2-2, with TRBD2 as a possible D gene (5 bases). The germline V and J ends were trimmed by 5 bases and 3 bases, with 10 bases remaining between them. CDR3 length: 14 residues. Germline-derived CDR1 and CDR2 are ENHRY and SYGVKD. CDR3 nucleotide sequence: TGTGCCATCAGTACTGGACTGCACACCGGGGAGCTGTTTTTT. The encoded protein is CAISTGLHTGELFF.

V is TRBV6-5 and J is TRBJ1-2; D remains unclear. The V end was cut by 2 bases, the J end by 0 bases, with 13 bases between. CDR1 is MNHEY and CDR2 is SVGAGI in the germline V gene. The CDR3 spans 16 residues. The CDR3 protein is CASSYGVVGTNYGYTF. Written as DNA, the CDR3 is TGTGCCAGCAGTTACGGTGTCGTGGGCACTAACTATGGCTACACCTTC.

CDR3 coding DNA: TGTGCCATCAGGAAACAGGGGGCTGACTATAATTCACCCCTCCACTTT. This codes for CAIRKQGADYNSPLHF. V is TRBV10-3 and J is TRBJ1-6, with TRBD1 identical over 9 bases. The CDR3 length is 16 residues. Germline-derived CDR1 and CDR2 are ENHRY and SYGVKD. The J segment lost 3 bases and the V segment lost 6 bases, leaving 6 bases of the junction unmatched.

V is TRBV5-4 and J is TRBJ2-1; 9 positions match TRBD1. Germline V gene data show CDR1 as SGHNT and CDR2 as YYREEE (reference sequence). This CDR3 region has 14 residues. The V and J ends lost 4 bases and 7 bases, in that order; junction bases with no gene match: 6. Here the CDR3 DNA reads TGTGCCAGCAGCGTGACAGGGGGTCTAAATGAGCAGTTCTTC. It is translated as CASSVTGGLNEQFF.